One sample yielded the 24 T cell receptor beta chains listed below, sequenced in a study of T cell repertoires in cytomegalovirus infection. Their antigen targets remain unknown. In TCRdb, the reads were re-called with MiXCR into one record per CDR3 protein. The repertoire consists of more than 50,000 distinct CDR3 sequences, with more than 25% occurring once and the leading ten covering 65% to 80%. Material: PBMCs, sequenced either directly or after in vitro stimulation (not recorded which). These receptors were collected from a human donor in good health (CMV status not recorded). Some clones in this sample may be carry-over from other donors' samples.

This clonotype occurred many times. This rearrangement joins TRBV7-6 to TRBJ2-1; 7 positions agree with TRBD2. CDR3 length equals 14 residues. V trimming: 7 bases; J trimming: 2 bases; junction bases outside the gene matches: 5. The germline V gene encodes CDR1 SGHVS and CDR2 FNYEAQ. Here the CDR3 DNA reads TGTGCCAGCATATCTAGCGGACCCTACAATGAGCAGTTCTTC. Amino acids: CASISSGPYNEQFF.

This clonotype was observed many times. The chain employs TRBV7-8 and TRBJ2-7, with 8 bases that match TRBD2. The junction had 8 bases not matched to a gene; V was cut back by 4 bases and J by 6 bases. CDR1 SGHVS and CDR2 FQNEAQ come from the germline V gene. CDR3 length: 14 residues. The CDR3 sequence: CASSSLGGDAEQYF. DNA of the CDR3: TGTGCCAGCAGCTCCCTCGGGGGGGATGCCGAGCAGTACTTC.

This clonotype showed up many times. CDR3: CASSLAFGSDSYNSPLHF. CDR3 nucleotide sequence: TGTGCCAGCAGCTTAGCGTTTGGGTCGGACTCCTATAATTCACCCCTCCACTTT. The chain employs TRBV7-2 and TRBJ1-6; D is uncertain. Germline V gene sequence: CDR1 SGHTA, CDR2 FQGNSA. The CDR3 has 18 residues. The V end was cut by 0 bases, the J end by 0 bases, with 12 bases between.

J is TRBJ2-5 and V is TRBV10-3; 12 nucleotides agree with TRBD2. This CDR3 spans 14 amino acids. Losses at the gene ends were 6 bases for V and 7 bases for J; bases not matched to a gene: 6. Germline V gene sequence: CDR1 ENHRY, CDR2 SYGVKD. The DNA for the CDR3 is TGTGCCATCAGACTAGCGGGGGGTGACGGGACCCAGTACTTC. Its translation: CAIRLAGGDGTQYF.

Ten or more counts support this clonotype. The chain couples TRBV7-6 to TRBJ2-1, with D possibly being TRBD2 (6 bases). This CDR3 region has 15 residues. CDR1 is SGHVS and CDR2 is FNYEAQ in the germline V gene. The V and J ends lost 1 base and 9 bases respectively, with 16 bases between them. The CDR3 is CASSLEGGETGEQFF. The DNA of the CDR3 is TGTGCCAGCAGCTTAGAAGGAGGGGAGACCGGTGAGCAGTTCTTC.

The chain links TRBV5-1 to TRBJ1-3; no clear D. The CDR3 extends over 14 amino acids. From germline, CDR1 is SGHRS and CDR2 YFSETQ. Trimming cost V 4 bases and J 4 bases, with 12 bases left between them. The CDR3 here is CASSIARPGNTIYF. The CDR3 DNA reads TGCGCCAGCAGCATCGCCAGGCCCGGAAACACCATATATTTT.

This clonotype was detected a few times. CDR3 sequence (DNA): TGTGCCAGCAGTCCCCCCGGGGCAGGGCCAAATCAGCCCCAGCATTTT. Amino acid sequence: CASSPPGAGPNQPQHF. The V gene is TRBV2, the J gene TRBJ1-5; TRBD1 might be the D (5 bases). CDR1 is SNHLY, CDR2 FYNNEI, per germline. V lost 5 bases and J 4 bases, leaving 18 bases between the germline ends. The CDR3 extends over 16 amino acids. The variable domain in full, completed from reference TRBV2 and TRBJ1-5, reads EPEVTQTPSHQVTQMGQEVILRCVPISNHLYFYWYRQILGQKVEFLVSFYNNEISEKSEIFDDQFSVERPDGSNFTLKIRSTKLEDSAMYFCASSPPGAGPNQPQHFGDGTRLSIL.

This clonotype occurred a few times. V and J are TRBV10-3 and TRBJ2-1; D gene ambiguous. The V end lost 0 bases, the J end lost 4 bases, and 4 bases lay between the germline ends. Germline V gene sequence: CDR1 ENHRY, CDR2 SYGVKD. The CDR3 extends over 13 amino acids. The CDR3 spells CAISESGYNEQFF. The CDR3 DNA is TGTGCCATCAGTGAGTCCGGGTACAATGAGCAGTTCTTC.

This rearrangement joins TRBV12-3 or TRBV12-4 to TRBJ2-3; the D gene could be TRBD1 or TRBD2 (5 bases each). The V end was cut by 5 bases, the J end by 0 bases, with 12 bases between. The CDR3 sequence is 15 residues long. CDR3 nucleotides: TGTGCCAGCAGTAGTATGGGGGTTAGCACAGATACGCAGTATTTT. Protein product: CASSSMGVSTDTQYF.

The rearrangement joins TRBV18 to TRBJ1-5; 7 bases fit TRBD1. Germline lookup yields CDR1 KGHSH and CDR2 LQKENI. This CDR3 has 15 residues. The V and J ends lost 6 bases and 4 bases, in that order; junction bases with no gene match: 9. The CDR3 spells CASSSGGQRNQPQHF. The CDR3 DNA sequence: TGTGCCAGCTCCTCTGGGGGACAGAGAAATCAGCCCCAGCATTTT.

The V and J genes are TRBV4-1 and TRBJ2-2, with TRBD1 matching 9 bases. Germline-derived CDR1 and CDR2 are MGHRA and YSYEKL. Losses at the gene ends were 3 bases for V and 5 bases for J; bases not matched to a gene: 4. The CDR3 runs to 15 residues. CDR3 in DNA: TGCGCCAGCAGCCAGGGGACAGGGTGGACCGGGGAGCTGTTTTTT. This codes for CASSQGTGWTGELFF.

J is TRBJ2-3 and V is TRBV12-3 or TRBV12-4; 9 bases are a match to TRBD2. This CDR3 spans 16 amino acids. Trimming cost V 3 bases and J 3 bases; bases outside gene matches: 7. The CDR3 coding sequence is TGTGCCAGCAGTTTGTTAGCGGGAGCGGGTACAGATACGCAGTATTTT. It specifies CASSLLAGAGTDTQYF.

As regards this clonotype: The junction does not match germline at one end; this may be a read error. DNA of the CDR3: TGCAGTGCTAGAGATAAGACAACCGGCAGCAATCAGCAGTTCTTC. It specifies CSARDKTTGSNQQFF. The chain links TRBV20-1 to TRBJ2-1; D remains unclear. The germline gives CDR1 DFQATT, CDR2 SNEGSKA (reference sequence). The length of the CDR3 is 15 residues.

The V and J genes are TRBV11-2 and TRBJ2-1, with D unresolved. Germline CDR1 SGHAT, CDR2 FQNNGV. The CDR3 runs 12 residues. V lost 4 bases and J lost 13, with 14 bases in between. The CDR3 DNA follows: TGTGCCAGCAGCTCCTTTCAGAGCTCCCAGTTCTTC. This translates into CASSSFQSSQFF.

This chain connects TRBV7-6 to TRBJ2-2; weak D call: TRBD2 (7 bases). Germline CDR1 is SGHVS and CDR2 is FNYEAQ. This CDR3 region has 14 residues. V dropped 2 bases and J dropped 7 bases, with 11 bases sitting between them. The DNA of the CDR3 is TGTGCCAGCAGCTTAAGGGGGGGCCACGGGGAGCTGTTTTTT. It translates to CASSLRGGHGELFF.

The genes are TRBV10-3 and TRBJ1-5; TRBD1 matches 11 bases. Germline assignment: CDR1 ENHRY and CDR2 SYGVKD. V was pared by 4 bases and J by 3 bases, with 5 bases of the junction left unmatched. This CDR3 is 16 amino acids long. CDR3 coding DNA: TGTGCCATCAGTGCCGGGACAGGGGGTACCAATCAGCCCCAGCATTTT. Protein: CAISAGTGGTNQPQHF.

Many counts were recorded for this clonotype. The chain uses TRBV7-7 and TRBJ2-1; TRBD2 matches 8 bases. Losses at the gene ends were 5 bases for V and 4 bases for J; bases not matched to a gene: 7. Looked up from germline, CDR1 is SSHAT and CDR2 is FNYEAQ (reference sequence). The CDR3 contains 15 residues. The CDR3 coding sequence is TGTGCCAGCAGCCCTACTAGCGGAAGATACAATGAGCAGTTCTTC. This encodes CASSPTSGRYNEQFF.

This clonotype showed up many times. This chain connects TRBV12-3 or TRBV12-4 to TRBJ1-2, with D possibly being TRBD1 (6 bases). Trimming took 2 bases from V and 10 from J, leaving 11 bases between them. The CDR3 consists of 12 residues. CDR3 sequence (DNA): TGTGCCAGCAGTTTAAGGACAGTCTCCTACACCTTC. It yields the protein CASSLRTVSYTF.

The rearrangement uses TRBV2 and TRBJ2-1, with D tentatively TRBD1 (5 bases). V was cut by 4 bases and J by 4 bases, with 14 bases left in between. Germline V lookup: CDR1 SNHLY, CDR2 FYNNEI. The CDR3 runs to 15 residues. CDR3 sequence: CASSGAGKAYNEQFF. CDR3 nucleotide sequence: TGTGCCAGCAGTGGTGCAGGGAAGGCATACAATGAGCAGTTCTTC.

The CDR3 nucleotides read TGTGCCTGGAGTTTGAGGGGGCGCTCAGATCAGCCCCAGCATTTT. The encoded protein is CAWSLRGRSDQPQHF. J is TRBJ1-5 and V is TRBV30; 7 bases are a match to TRBD1. Germline assignment: CDR1 GTSNPN and CDR2 SVGIG (reference sequence). The CDR3 totals 15 residues. V was clipped by 2 bases and J by 5 bases; unmatched bases: 9.

This clonotype was picked up a small number of times. This rearrangement joins TRBV28 to TRBJ2-7; tentative D call: TRBD1 (7 bases). Looked up from germline, CDR1 is MDHEN and CDR2 is SYDVKM. This CDR3 region has 14 residues. Between the trimmed V and J ends, which lost 6 bases and 4 bases, there was a span of 16 bases. For the CDR3, the DNA is TGTGCCAGCAGGGTGGAGGGGGCAGGTTACGAGCAGTACTTC. This sequence encodes CASRVEGAGYEQYF. The variable domain in full, with the rest retrieved from reference TRBV28 and TRBJ2-7, is DVKVTQSSRYLVKRTGEKVFLECVQDMDHENMFWYRQDPGLGLRLIYFSYDVKMKEKGDIPEGYSVSREKKERFSLILESASTNQTSMYLCASRVEGAGYEQYFGPGTRLTVT.

This clonotype has a handful of counts. The V call is TRBV10-3, the J call TRBJ2-5; D unclear. The CDR3 loop spans 13 amino acids. V dropped 4 bases and J dropped 5 bases, with 11 bases sitting between them. Germline-derived CDR1 and CDR2 are ENHRY and SYGVKD. The CDR3 DNA sequence: TGTGCCATCAGTGTGATGGGTAGGGAGACCCAGTACTTC. Residues: CAISVMGRETQYF.

In its sample, this clonotype was seen a few times. This chain joins TRBV6-5 and TRBJ2-2, with D hard to call. The CDR3 totals 12 residues. The V gene's germline CDR1 is MNHEY and CDR2 SVGAGI. V lost 5 bases to trimming and J lost 5 bases, with 6 bases between them. CDR3 DNA sequence: TGTGCCAGCAGTGGTCATACCGGGGAGCTGTTTTTT. This translates into CASSGHTGELFF.

In its sample, this clonotype was seen a few times. The chain uses TRBV5-5 and TRBJ1-1; TRBD1 agrees at 7 bases. Unmatched junction bases numbered 9, after V lost 4 bases and J lost 3 bases. Germline-derived CDR1 and CDR2 are SGHKS and YYEKEE (reference sequence). This CDR3 region has 15 residues. CDR3 region: CASSGGTADDTEAFF. The CDR3 nucleotides are TGTGCCAGCAGCGGAGGGACAGCCGATGACACTGAAGCTTTCTTT.